These 3 T cell receptor beta chains share one sample of origin, sequenced in a study of identical twins. MiXCR, run by TCRdb on the 5' RACE reads, gives a single entry per CDR3 protein. This table has 400,000 to 600,000 distinct CDR3 sequences, approximately 20% appearing once. The same data also contributed to another study, on yellow fever vaccine responses in identical twins.

The specimen was CD4+ T cells sorted from blood. The receptors stem from a young woman in good health.

This chain links TRBV15 with TRBJ2-7; D is ambiguous. V lost 0 bases and J 6 bases, leaving 9 bases between the germline ends. CDR1 and CDR2 (germline): LNHNV, YYDKDF (reference sequence). The CDR3 totals 13 residues. CDR3: CATSRDEGFEQYF. The CDR3 DNA sequence: TGTGCCACCAGCAGAGATGAAGGGTTCGAGCAGTACTTC.

This clonotype appeared a few times. The chain combines TRBV6-5 with TRBJ2-1, with 7 bases aligning to TRBD1. CDR1 is MNHEY, CDR2 SVGAGI, per germline. Germline trimming cut 0 bases from V and 4 bases from J; bases unmatched to any gene: 9. This CDR3 has 17 amino acids. The CDR3: CASSYSLDRRTYNEQFF. The CDR3 nucleotides read TGTGCCAGCAGTTACTCCCTGGACAGGAGGACTTACAATGAGCAGTTCTTC.

The V call is TRBV7-3, the J call TRBJ2-1; TRBD2 aligns across 9 bases. The length of the CDR3 is 16 residues. Germline V CDR1 and CDR2: SGHTA, FQGTGA. V gave up 0 bases and J gave up 2 bases; unmatched junction bases: 2. CDR3 bases: TGTGCCAGCAGCTTAACTAGCGGGGGAACCTACAATGAGCAGTTCTTC. This sequence encodes CASSLTSGGTYNEQFF.